The rows below give T cell receptor beta chains drawn from one sample of a study of blood T cell repertoires in COVID-19. The method was immunoSEQ multiplex PCR; TCRdb's version includes in-frame clones alone and lacks a portion of them. The sample lists roughly 300,000 clones, around 85% occurring once. The sequencing input was peripheral blood. Source of these receptors: a woman aged 30 to 39 with COVID-19, enrolled during active disease. Each CDR3 is given with its conserved first and last residue. D genes are given only for firm matches. Where a row states a size, it is once, few, many or the class of an expanded clone; other rows omit it.

V: TRBV20-1; D: -; size: -; J: TRBJ1-1; CDR3: CSASFRGTEAFF; DNA: TGCAGTGCTAGTTTCCGGGGCACTGAAGCTTTCTTT
V: TRBV12-5; D: -; size: -; J: TRBJ2-1; CDR3: CASGPRGGSNWCHEQFF; DNA: TGTGCTAGTGGTCCCCGGGGTGGGAGCAATTGGTGCCATGAGCAGTTCTTC
V: TRBV12-3/TRBV12-4; D: -; size: -; J: TRBJ2-5; CDR3: CASRRTIEETQYF; DNA: TGTGCCAGCAGGAGGACTATCGAAGAGACCCAGTACTTC
V: TRBV7-2; D: -; size: -; J: TRBJ2-1; CDR3: CASSAPTSSNEQFF; DNA: TGTGCCAGCAGCGCTCCGACTAGTAGCAATGAGCAGTTCTTC
V: TRBV9; D: -; size: -; J: TRBJ1-5; CDR3: CASSVDEGGSDGNQPQHF; DNA: TGTGCCAGCAGCGTAGACGAGGGGGGGTCGGATGGCAATCAGCCCCAGCATTTT
V: TRBV19; D: TRBD1; size: -; J: TRBJ1-6; CDR3: CASRPGQGGNSPLHF; DNA: TGTGCCAGTAGACCCGGACAGGGAGGTAATTCACCCCTCCACTTT
V: TRBV19; D: TRBD1; size: -; J: TRBJ2-5; CDR3: CASTPGQGAGTQYF; DNA: TGTGCCAGCACTCCGGGACAGGGGGCCGGGACCCAGTACTTC
V: TRBV2; D: -; size: -; J: TRBJ1-2; CDR3: CASSAPATANYGYTF; DNA: TGTGCCAGCAGTGCTCCGGCTACAGCTAACTATGGCTACACCTTC
V: TRBV6-5; D: -; size: -; J: TRBJ2-1; CDR3: CASSYSGAYNEQFF; DNA: TGTGCCAGCAGTTACTCGGGAGCCTACAATGAGCAGTTCTTC
V: TRBV10-3; D: -; size: -; J: TRBJ2-2; CDR3: CAISESGGELFF; DNA: TGTGCCATCAGTGAGTCCGGCGGGGAGCTGTTTTTT
V: TRBV4-1; D: -; size: -; J: TRBJ1-1; CDR3: CASSPKTDLTEAFF; DNA: TGCGCCAGCAGCCCCAAGACAGACCTCACTGAAGCTTTCTTT
V: TRBV4-1; D: -; size: few; J: TRBJ2-1; CDR3: CASSLIGTVAEQFF; DNA: TGCGCCAGCAGCCTAATAGGGACTGTCGCTGAGCAGTTCTTC
V: TRBV9; D: -; size: -; J: TRBJ1-1; CDR3: CASSVLGRGNTEAFF; DNA: TGTGCCAGCAGCGTACTCGGACGGGGAAACACTGAAGCTTTCTTT
V: TRBV9; D: TRBD2; size: -; J: TRBJ2-1; CDR3: CASSPKAPGTSFDNEQFF; DNA: TGTGCCAGCAGCCCCAAAGCCCCGGGGACTAGTTTCGACAATGAGCAGTTCTTC
V: TRBV28; D: TRBD1; size: -; J: TRBJ1-1; CDR3: CASSFLGQGLRTEAFF; DNA: TGTGCCAGCAGTTTTCTGGGACAGGGTCTGAGAACTGAAGCTTTCTTT
V: TRBV11-2; D: -; size: -; J: TRBJ2-1; CDR3: CASGALVSYNEQFF; DNA: TGTGCCAGCGGGGCCCTAGTCTCCTACAATGAGCAGTTCTTC
V: TRBV7-6; D: -; size: -; J: TRBJ1-1; CDR3: CASSSVDVGEAFF; DNA: TGTGCCAGCAGCTCAGTGGATGTCGGGGAAGCTTTCTTT
V: TRBV27; D: -; size: -; J: TRBJ1-6; CDR3: CASSRSQGDNSPLHF; DNA: TGTGCCAGCAGTCGCTCCCAAGGAGATAATTCACCCCTCCACTTT
V: TRBV27; D: -; size: many; J: TRBJ1-2; CDR3: CASSPTWAGEGYTF; DNA: TGTGCCAGCAGCCCTACCTGGGCAGGGGAGGGCTACACCTTC
V: TRBV3-1/TRBV3-2; D: -; size: -; J: TRBJ2-1; CDR3: CASSHLTGSRNNEQFF; DNA: TGTGCCAGCAGCCATTTGACGGGGTCGCGAAACAATGAGCAGTTCTTC
V: TRBV5-1; D: -; size: -; J: TRBJ1-2; CDR3: CASSPDNNYGYTF; DNA: TGCGCCAGCAGCCCCGACAACAACTATGGCTACACCTTC
V: TRBV6-5; D: TRBD1; size: -; J: TRBJ1-5; CDR3: CASNGQGNQPQHF; DNA: TGTGCCAGCAACGGACAGGGCAATCAGCCCCAGCATTTT
V: TRBV28; D: -; size: -; J: TRBJ1-1; CDR3: CASSSPPAGEAFF; DNA: TGTGCCAGCAGTTCCCCGCCGGCGGGTGAAGCTTTCTTT
V: TRBV4-1; D: TRBD1; size: few; J: TRBJ1-6; CDR3: CASSPDRVYNSPLHF; DNA: TGCGCCAGCAGCCCCGACAGGGTCTATAATTCACCCCTCCACTTT
V: TRBV7-8; D: TRBD2; size: -; J: TRBJ2-3; CDR3: CASRPDGTSGTDTQYF; DNA: TGTGCCAGCAGGCCTGACGGGACTAGCGGCACAGATACGCAGTATTTT
V: TRBV7-8; D: TRBD2; size: -; J: TRBJ2-3; CDR3: CASSPGLAGGQGTQYF; DNA: TGTGCCAGCAGCCCCGGACTAGCGGGGGGGCAGGGTACGCAGTATTTT
V: TRBV13; D: -; size: -; J: TRBJ1-1; CDR3: CASSSHQGNTEAFF; DNA: TGTGCCAGCAGCTCTCATCAGGGCAACACTGAAGCTTTCTTT
V: TRBV3-1/TRBV3-2; D: -; size: -; J: TRBJ1-1; CDR3: CASSRRPGDTVEAFF; DNA: TGTGCCAGCAGCCGCCGGCCTGGCGACACTGTCGAAGCTTTCTTT
V: TRBV5-1; D: -; size: -; J: TRBJ2-1; CDR3: CASSLSGDEQFF; DNA: TGCGCCAGCAGCTTGTCCGGGGATGAGCAGTTCTTC
V: TRBV11-3; D: -; size: -; J: TRBJ1-1; CDR3: CASSLRGNTEAFF; DNA: TGTGCCAGCAGCTTACGGGGGAACACTGAAGCTTTCTTT
V: TRBV5-1; D: -; size: -; J: TRBJ1-5; CDR3: CASSLGGYSNQPQHF; DNA: TGCGCCAGCAGCTTGGGAGGGTATAGCAATCAGCCCCAGCATTTT
V: TRBV3-1/TRBV3-2; D: TRBD2; size: -; J: TRBJ2-1; CDR3: CASSQSGAGSYNEQFF; DNA: TGTGCCAGCAGCCAAAGCGGGGCGGGCTCCTACAATGAGCAGTTCTTC
V: TRBV6-1; D: TRBD2; size: -; J: TRBJ2-3; CDR3: CASSEAGIAGGRGTDTQYF; DNA: TGTGCCAGCAGTGAAGCGGGAATAGCGGGGGGGCGTGGCACAGATACGCAGTATTTT
V: TRBV12-3/TRBV12-4; D: TRBD1; size: -; J: TRBJ2-1; CDR3: CASIRTGAGEQFF; DNA: TGTGCCAGCATCCGGACAGGGGCAGGGGAGCAGTTCTTC
V: TRBV5-1; D: -; size: once; J: TRBJ2-2; CDR3: CASSLQGAAGELFF; DNA: TGCGCCAGCAGCTTACAGGGCGCGGCCGGGGAGCTGTTTTTT
V: TRBV6-1; D: -; size: -; J: TRBJ1-3; CDR3: CASIELLSSGNTIYF; DNA: TGTGCCAGCATTGAACTGTTGAGCTCTGGAAACACCATATATTTT
V: TRBV11-2; D: TRBD2; size: -; J: TRBJ2-7; CDR3: CASSVGLAGGYEQYF; DNA: TGTGCCAGCAGCGTGGGACTAGCGGGGGGGTACGAGCAGTACTTC
V: TRBV20-1; D: -; size: -; J: TRBJ1-2; CDR3: CSASKSGQNYGYTF; DNA: TGCAGTGCTAGTAAAAGTGGCCAAAACTATGGCTACACCTTC
V: TRBV19; D: -; size: once; J: TRBJ1-1; CDR3: CASRGSGVTEAFF; DNA: TGTGCCAGTAGGGGGTCGGGGGTCACTGAAGCTTTCTTT
V: TRBV6-1; D: -; size: -; J: TRBJ1-2; CDR3: CASSEPPGRDGYTF; DNA: TGTGCCAGCAGTGAACCCCCAGGGAGGGATGGCTACACCTTC
V: TRBV24-1; D: TRBD1; size: -; J: TRBJ1-2; CDR3: CATSDPTGEGYGYTF; DNA: TGTGCCACCAGTGACCCGACAGGGGAAGGCTATGGCTACACCTTC
V: TRBV10-1; D: -; size: -; J: TRBJ2-3; CDR3: CASSEQHSGAQYF; DNA: TGCGCCAGCAGTGAGCAGCACTCGGGGGCGCAGTATTTT
V: TRBV4-1; D: -; size: -; J: TRBJ2-3; CDR3: CASSQDPGWISDTQYF; DNA: TGCGCCAGCAGCCAAGACCCAGGCTGGATTTCAGATACGCAGTATTTT
V: TRBV6-1; D: -; size: -; J: TRBJ1-1; CDR3: CASSETHTEAFF; DNA: TGTGCCAGCAGTGAAACTCACACTGAAGCTTTCTTT
V: TRBV10-3; D: TRBD1; size: -; J: TRBJ2-1; CDR3: CAITRDRGNNEQFF; DNA: TGTGCCATCACCCGGGACAGGGGTAACAATGAGCAGTTCTTC